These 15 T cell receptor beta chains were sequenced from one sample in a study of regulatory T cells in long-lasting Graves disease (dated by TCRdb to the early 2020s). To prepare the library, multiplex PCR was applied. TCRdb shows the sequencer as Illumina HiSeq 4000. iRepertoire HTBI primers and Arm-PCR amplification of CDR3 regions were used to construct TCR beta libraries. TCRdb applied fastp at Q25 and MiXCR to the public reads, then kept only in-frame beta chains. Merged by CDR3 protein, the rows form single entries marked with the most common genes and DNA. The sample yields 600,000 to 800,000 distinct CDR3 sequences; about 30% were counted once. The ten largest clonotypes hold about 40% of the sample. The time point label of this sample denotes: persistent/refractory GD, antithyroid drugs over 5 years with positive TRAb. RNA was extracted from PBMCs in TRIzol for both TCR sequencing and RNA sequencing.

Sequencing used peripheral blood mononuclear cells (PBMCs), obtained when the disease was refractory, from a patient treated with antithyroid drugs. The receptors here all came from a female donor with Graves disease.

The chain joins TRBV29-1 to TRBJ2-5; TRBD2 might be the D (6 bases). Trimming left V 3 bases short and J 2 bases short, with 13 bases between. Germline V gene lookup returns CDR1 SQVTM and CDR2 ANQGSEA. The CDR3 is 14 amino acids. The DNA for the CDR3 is TGCAGCGTTGAGCTGACTAGAACACAAGAGACCCAGTACTTC. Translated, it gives CSVELTRTQETQYF.

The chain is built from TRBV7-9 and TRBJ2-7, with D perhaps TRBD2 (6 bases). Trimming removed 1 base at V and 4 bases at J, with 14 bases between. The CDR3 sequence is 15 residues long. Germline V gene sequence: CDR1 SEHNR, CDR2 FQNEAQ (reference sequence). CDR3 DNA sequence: TGTGCCAGCAGCTTAGGGGGCGGGACGCTTTACGAGCAGTACTTC. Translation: CASSLGGGTLYEQYF.

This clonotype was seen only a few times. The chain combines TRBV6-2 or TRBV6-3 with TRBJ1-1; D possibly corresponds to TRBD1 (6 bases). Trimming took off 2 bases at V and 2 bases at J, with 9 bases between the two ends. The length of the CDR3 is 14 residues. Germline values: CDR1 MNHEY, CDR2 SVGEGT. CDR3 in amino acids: CASSYPDSNTEAFF. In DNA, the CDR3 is TGTGCCAGCAGTTACCCGGACAGCAACACTGAAGCTTTCTTT.

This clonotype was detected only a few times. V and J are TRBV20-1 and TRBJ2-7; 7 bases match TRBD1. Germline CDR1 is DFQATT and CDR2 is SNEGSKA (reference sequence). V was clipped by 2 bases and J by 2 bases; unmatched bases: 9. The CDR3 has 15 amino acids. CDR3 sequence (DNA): TGCAGTGCTAGACCGCCAGGGGGTCGCCCCTACGAGCAGTACTTC. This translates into CSARPPGGRPYEQYF.

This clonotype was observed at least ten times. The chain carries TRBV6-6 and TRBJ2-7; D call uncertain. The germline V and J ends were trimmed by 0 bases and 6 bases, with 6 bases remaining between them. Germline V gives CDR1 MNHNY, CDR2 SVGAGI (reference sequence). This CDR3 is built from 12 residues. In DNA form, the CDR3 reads TGTGCCAGCAGTTACTCGATCCGCGAGCAGTACTTC. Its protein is CASSYSIREQYF.

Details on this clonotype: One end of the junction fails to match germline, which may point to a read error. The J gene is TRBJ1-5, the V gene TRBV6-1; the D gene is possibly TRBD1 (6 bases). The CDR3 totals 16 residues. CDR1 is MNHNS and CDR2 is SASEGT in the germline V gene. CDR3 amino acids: CASCEAPRGANQPQHF. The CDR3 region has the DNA TGTGCCAGCTGTGAGGCACCTCGGGGGGCCAATCAGCCCCAGCATTTT.

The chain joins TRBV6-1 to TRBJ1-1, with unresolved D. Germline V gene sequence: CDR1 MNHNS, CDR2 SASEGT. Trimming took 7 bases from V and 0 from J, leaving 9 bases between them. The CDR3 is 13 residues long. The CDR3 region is CASKPFLNTEAFF. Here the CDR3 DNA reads TGTGCCAGCAAACCTTTCTTGAACACTGAAGCTTTCTTT.

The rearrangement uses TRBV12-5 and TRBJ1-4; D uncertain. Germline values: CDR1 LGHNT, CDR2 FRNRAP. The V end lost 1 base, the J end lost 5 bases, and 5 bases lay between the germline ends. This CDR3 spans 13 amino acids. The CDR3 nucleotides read TGTGCTAGTGGTTTGGATAGAAATGAAAAACTGTTTTTT. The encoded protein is CASGLDRNEKLFF.

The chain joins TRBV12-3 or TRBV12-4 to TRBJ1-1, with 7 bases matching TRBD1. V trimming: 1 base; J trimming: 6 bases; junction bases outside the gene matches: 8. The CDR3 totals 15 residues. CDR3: CASSLGAQGVAEAFF. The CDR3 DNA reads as TGTGCCAGCAGTTTAGGAGCCCAGGGGGTGGCTGAAGCTTTCTTT.

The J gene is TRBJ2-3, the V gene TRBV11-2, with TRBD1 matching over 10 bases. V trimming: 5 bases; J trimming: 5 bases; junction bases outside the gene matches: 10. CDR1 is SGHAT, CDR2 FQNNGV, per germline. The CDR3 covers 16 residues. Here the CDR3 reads CASSPVPDRGGDTQYF. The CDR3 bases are TGTGCCAGCAGCCCAGTCCCGGACAGGGGGGGAGATACGCAGTATTTT.

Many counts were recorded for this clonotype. CDR3 loop: CASSLWMGRNTEAFF. The CDR3 nucleotides read TGTGCCAGCAGTTTATGGATGGGCCGGAACACTGAAGCTTTCTTT. V gene TRBV28 combines with J gene TRBJ1-1; no definite D call. Deletions cut 0 bases from V and 1 base from J, with 9 bases between. This CDR3 has 15 residues. The germline CDR1 and CDR2 sequences are MDHEN and SYDVKM.

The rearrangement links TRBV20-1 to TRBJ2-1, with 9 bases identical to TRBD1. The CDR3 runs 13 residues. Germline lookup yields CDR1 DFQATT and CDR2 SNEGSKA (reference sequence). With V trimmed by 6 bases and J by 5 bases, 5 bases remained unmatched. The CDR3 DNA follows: TGCAGTGCAGACGGGACAGGGCACAATGAGCAGTTCTTC. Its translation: CSADGTGHNEQFF.

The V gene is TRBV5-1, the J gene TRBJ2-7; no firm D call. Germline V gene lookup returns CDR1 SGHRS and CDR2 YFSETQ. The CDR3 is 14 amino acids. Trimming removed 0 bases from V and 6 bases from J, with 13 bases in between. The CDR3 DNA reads TGCGCCAGCAGCTTGGAAGGCGGCACCCTCGAGCAGTACTTC. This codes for CASSLEGGTLEQYF.

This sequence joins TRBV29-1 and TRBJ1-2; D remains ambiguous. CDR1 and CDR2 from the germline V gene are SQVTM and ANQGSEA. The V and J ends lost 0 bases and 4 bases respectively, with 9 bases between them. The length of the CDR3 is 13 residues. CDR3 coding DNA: TGCAGCGTTGAAGAAGCACATCCCTATGGCTACACCTTC. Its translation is CSVEEAHPYGYTF.

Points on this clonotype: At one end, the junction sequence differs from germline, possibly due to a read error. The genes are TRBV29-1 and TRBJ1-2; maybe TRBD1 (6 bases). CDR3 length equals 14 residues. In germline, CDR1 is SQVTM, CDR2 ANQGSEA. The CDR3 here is CSSPIGQRSDGHTF. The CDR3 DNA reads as TGCAGCTCCCCGATCGGACAGCGTTCGGATGGCCACACCTTC. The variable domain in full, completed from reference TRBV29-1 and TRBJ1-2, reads SAVISQKPSRDICQRGTSLTIQCQVDSQVTMMFWYRQQPGQSLTLIATANQGSEATYESGFVIDKFPISRPNLTFSTLTVSNMSPEDSSIYLCSSPIGQRSDGHTFGSGTRLTVV.